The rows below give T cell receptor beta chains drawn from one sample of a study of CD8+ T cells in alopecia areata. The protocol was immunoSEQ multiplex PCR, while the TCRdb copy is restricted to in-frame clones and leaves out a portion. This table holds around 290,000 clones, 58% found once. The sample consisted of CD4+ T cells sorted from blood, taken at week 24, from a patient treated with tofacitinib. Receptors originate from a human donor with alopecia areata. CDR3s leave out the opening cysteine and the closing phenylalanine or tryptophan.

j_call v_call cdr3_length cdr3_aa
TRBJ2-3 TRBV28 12 ASSSPVATDTQY
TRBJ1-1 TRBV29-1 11 SVRQTVNTEAF
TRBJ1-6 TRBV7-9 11 ASSPGTGSPLH
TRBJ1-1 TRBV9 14 ASSVVDGGPNTEAF
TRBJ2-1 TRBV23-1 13 ASISGGIPYNEQF
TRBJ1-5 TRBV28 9 ASTDSEPQH
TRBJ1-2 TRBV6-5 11 ASSESGFGGYT
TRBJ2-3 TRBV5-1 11 ASSLTDTDTQY
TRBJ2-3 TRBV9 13 ASSASSGGGDTQY
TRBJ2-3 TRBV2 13 ASSPEREITDTQY
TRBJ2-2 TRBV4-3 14 ASSQWAGARTGELF
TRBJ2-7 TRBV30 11 AYEGVWAYEQY
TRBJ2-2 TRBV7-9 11 ASSFRRAGELF
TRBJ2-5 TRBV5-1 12 ASSLGGVQETRY
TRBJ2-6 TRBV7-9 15 ASSDRDRTSGANVLT
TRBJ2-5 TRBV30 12 AWSSGGSGETQY
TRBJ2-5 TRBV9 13 ASSVVGTGEETQY
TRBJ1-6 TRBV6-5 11 ASRGQHNSPLH
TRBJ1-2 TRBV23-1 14 ASSHPLREGEYGYT
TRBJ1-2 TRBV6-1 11 ASSLQGVDGYT
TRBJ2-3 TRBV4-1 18 ASSLSRLAGGRRRTDTQY
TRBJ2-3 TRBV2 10 ASTRVPDTQY
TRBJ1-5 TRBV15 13 ATSRERGNNQPQH
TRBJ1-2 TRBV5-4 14 ASSALLDSFSYGYT
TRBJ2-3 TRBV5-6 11 ASRGMSTDTQY
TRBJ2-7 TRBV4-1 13 ASSQFPGARDEQY
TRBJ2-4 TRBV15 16 ATSRELAWVLAKNIQY
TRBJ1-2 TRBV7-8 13 ASSLSLLPDYGYT
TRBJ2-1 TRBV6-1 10 ASSRRVNEQF